The next 31 T cell receptor beta chains were all read from a single sample in a study of shared clonotypes between healthy human individuals. This table comes from immunoSEQ multiplex PCR, and its TCRdb copy is limited to in-frame clones, with some not included. The data show some 2.1 million clones, about 95% seen once. As defined, naive CD8 cells were CD45RO-negative and positively selected for CCR7, with terminally differentiated effector memory CD45RA+ cells excluded. Input material: naive CD8+ T cells sorted from blood. The receptor set was obtained from a man in his late teens or twenties in good health.

This chain connects TRBV6-1 to TRBJ2-7; 7 bases are a match to TRBD1. V lost 6 bases, J lost 4 bases, and 12 bases stayed unmatched. CDR1 MNHNS and CDR2 SASEGT come from the germline V gene. This CDR3 has 15 amino acids. In DNA form, the CDR3 reads TGTGCCAGCAGCTCTATCCAGGGACAGCCTTACGAGCAGTACTTC. It specifies CASSSIQGQPYEQYF.

V gene TRBV19 combines with J gene TRBJ2-7, with a tentative D call TRBD2 (5 bases). CDR1 and CDR2 (germline): LNHDA, SQIVND (reference sequence). This CDR3 comprises 14 residues. V was shortened by 2 bases and J by 5 bases, with 13 bases between the two germline ends. The CDR3 sequence: CASSISGESHEQYF. The CDR3 DNA sequence: TGTGCCAGTAGTATATCCGGGGAATCCCACGAGCAGTACTTC.

J is TRBJ1-3 and V is TRBV6-1; D unclear. Per the germline V gene, CDR1 is MNHNS and CDR2 is SASEGT. The CDR3 consists of 16 residues. Trimming pared 3 bases from V and 0 bases from J, leaving 12 bases between. The CDR3 DNA reads as TGTGCCAGCAGTGACCCCCGGTGGGGCTCTGGAAACACCATATATTTT. Residues: CASSDPRWGSGNTIYF.

This rearrangement joins TRBV6-5 to TRBJ2-5, with TRBD1 identical over 8 bases. This CDR3 spans 14 amino acids. The J segment lost 1 base and the V segment lost 6 bases, leaving 4 bases of the junction unmatched. CDR1 is MNHEY and CDR2 is SVGAGI in the germline V gene. The CDR3 bases are TGTGCCAGCAGCCTCGACAGGGGCCAAGAGACCCAGTACTTC. It yields the protein CASSLDRGQETQYF.

With respect to this clone: Other DNA sequences in the sample encode the same CDR3. The chain carries TRBV27 and TRBJ2-7; no definite D call. CDR1 is MNHEY, CDR2 SMNVEV, per germline (reference sequence). The CDR3 consists of 14 residues. With 0 bases removed from V and 0 bases from J, the gap between germline ends came to 6 bases. The CDR3 protein is CASSLSWGSYEQYF. DNA of the CDR3: TGTGCCAGCAGTTTATCGTGGGGCTCCTACGAGCAGTACTTC.

The chain has TRBV6-5 and TRBJ2-7, with a weak D call TRBD2 (5 bases). Germline values: CDR1 MNHEY, CDR2 SVGAGI. Trimming took 3 bases from V and 3 from J, leaving 15 bases between them. The CDR3 totals 15 residues. CDR3 sequence reads: CASSYPAGGYYEQYF. DNA of the CDR3: TGTGCCAGCAGTTATCCGGCAGGCGGGTACTACGAGCAGTACTTC.

V gene TRBV6-5 combines with J gene TRBJ1-2; 9 bases match TRBD1. The germline CDR1 and CDR2 sequences are MNHEY and SVGAGI. V lost 5 bases to trimming and J lost 7 bases; unmatched junction nucleotides: 11. The CDR3 length is 15 residues. CDR3 nucleotides: TGTGCCAGCAGTCCCGACACAGGGGGCCGAGGTGGCTACACCTTC. As protein: CASSPDTGGRGGYTF.

The count of this clone is one. The chain links TRBV4-3 to TRBJ2-1, with 12 bases lining up with TRBD2. The CDR3 is 15 residues long. From germline, CDR1 is LGHNA and CDR2 YSLEER. Germline trimming cut 4 bases from V and 8 bases from J; bases unmatched to any gene: 6. The DNA of the CDR3 is TGCGCCAGCAGCCCCCTGACTAGCGGGAGAGATGAGCAGTTCTTC. It yields the protein CASSPLTSGRDEQFF.

V is TRBV7-9 and J is TRBJ2-6; tentatively, D is TRBD2 (7 bases). CDR1 and CDR2 (germline): SEHNR, FQNEAQ (reference sequence). V was trimmed by 5 bases and J by 0 bases, leaving 20 bases between them. The CDR3 contains 19 residues. The CDR3 DNA reads TGTGCCAGCAGCACCCCTTTTGCGGGGGCCCACTCTGGGGCCAACGTCCTGACTTTC. As protein: CASSTPFAGAHSGANVLTF.

The chain combines TRBV27 with TRBJ2-1; TRBD1 agrees at 11 bases. Germline V gene lookup returns CDR1 MNHEY and CDR2 SMNVEV (reference sequence). The CDR3 sequence is 15 residues long. V gave up 2 bases and J gave up 8 bases; unmatched junction bases: 5. CDR3 loop: CASSLAGTGGDEQFF. The CDR3 coding sequence is TGTGCCAGCAGTTTAGCCGGGACAGGGGGTGATGAGCAGTTCTTC.

Comment on this clone: A much larger clone differs by one base, so this may be a read error. The sample carries other DNA sequences with the same CDR3. The V call is TRBV11-2, the J call TRBJ2-7; D is unresolved. The CDR3 length is 12 residues. Germline CDR1 reads SGHAT; CDR2 reads FQNNGV. V lost 1 base and J lost 4, with 5 bases in between. The CDR3 protein is CASSLGLYEQYF. DNA of the CDR3: TGTGCCAGCAGCTTAGGACTTTACGAGCAGTACTTC.

The chain carries TRBV10-3 and TRBJ2-7; TRBD1 agrees at 8 bases. The V segment lost 3 bases and the J segment 5 bases; nucleotides outside the gene matches: 9. The CDR3 totals 15 residues. Germline V gene lookup returns CDR1 ENHRY and CDR2 SYGVKD. Here the CDR3 reads CAISDPAGGKDEQYF. The CDR3 nucleotides are TGTGCCATCAGTGATCCGGCAGGGGGCAAGGACGAGCAGTACTTC.

The rearrangement uses TRBV6-6 and TRBJ2-3, with a weak D call TRBD2 (7 bases). The CDR3 is 14 residues long. The germline V and J ends were trimmed by 4 bases and 1 base, with 9 bases remaining between them. Germline loops: CDR1 MNHNY, CDR2 SVGAGI (reference sequence). CDR3 DNA: TGTGCCAGCAGTTTAGGGGGGGGCACAGATACGCAGTATTTT. It translates to CASSLGGGTDTQYF.

The chain is built from TRBV21-1 and TRBJ1-5. TRBV21-1 is classified as a pseudogene. The CDR3 contains 16 residues. The CDR3 loop reads CASSKEDEAGDQPQHF. DNA for the CDR3: TGTGCCAGCAGCAAAGAGGATGAGGCGGGGGATCAGCCCCAGCATTTT.

Comment on this clone: Within the sample, other DNA sequences also encode this same CDR3. V usage is TRBV11-2 and J usage is TRBJ1-5, with unresolved D. Germline-derived CDR1 and CDR2 are SGHAT and FQNNGV. There are 13 residues in the CDR3. V lost 0 bases to trimming and J lost 7 bases, with 7 bases between them. CDR3 sequence (DNA): TGTGCCAGCAGCTTAGAGGTAGACCAGCCCCAGCATTTT. This sequence encodes CASSLEVDQPQHF.

This chain joins TRBV19 and TRBJ2-5; either TRBD1 or TRBD2 may fit D (5 bases each). Germline V gene data show CDR1 as LNHDA and CDR2 as SQIVND (reference sequence). V gave up 5 bases and J gave up 3 bases, with 13 bases separating them. This CDR3 region has 14 residues. CDR3 in DNA: TGTGCCAGTAGTCCCGTGTGGGGGAAAGAGACCCAGTACTTC. Translating it yields CASSPVWGKETQYF.

The chain carries TRBV21-1 and TRBJ2-7; the table calls TRBD2, which could not be checked here. TRBV21-1 is deemed a pseudogene. This CDR3 is built from 15 residues. The CDR3 loop is CASSTLPGTSCEQYF. For the CDR3, the DNA is TGTGCCAGCAGCACCTTACCCGGGACTAGCTGCGAGCAGTACTTC.

The chain employs TRBV19 and TRBJ2-4, with TRBD2 matching over 8 bases. V was pared by 5 bases and J by 5 bases, with 11 bases of the junction left unmatched. Germline CDR1 LNHDA, CDR2 SQIVND (reference sequence). This CDR3 comprises 16 residues. The CDR3 region is CASSFDPGLGQNIQYF. The CDR3 DNA is TGTGCCAGTAGTTTTGATCCGGGACTAGGCCAAAACATTCAGTACTTC.

The chain recombines TRBV12-5 with TRBJ2-7; D ambiguous. Trimming shortened V by 5 bases and J by 3 bases, and 14 bases separated the two germline ends. CDR3 length: 14 amino acids. Germline V CDR1 and CDR2: LGHNT, FRNRAP. The CDR3 spells CASGPDGYNYEQYF. CDR3 nucleotides: TGTGCTAGTGGTCCGGACGGTTATAACTACGAGCAGTACTTC.

The chain combines TRBV6-1 with TRBJ1-2; 8 bases align to TRBD1. V trimming: 0 bases; J trimming: 3 bases; junction bases outside the gene matches: 3. There are 15 residues in the CDR3. Germline V gene lookup returns CDR1 MNHNS and CDR2 SASEGT. In DNA, the CDR3 is TGTGCCAGCAGTGAAGCGACAGGGGTTGACTATGGCTACACCTTC. Protein: CASSEATGVDYGYTF.

V is TRBV27 and J is TRBJ2-6; D uncertain. V was cut by 10 bases and J by 0 bases, with 4 bases left in between. From germline, CDR1 is MNHEY and CDR2 SMNVEV (reference sequence). This CDR3 is built from 12 residues. The CDR3 reads CAIGSGANVLTF. The DNA of the CDR3 is TGTGCCATTGGCTCTGGGGCCAACGTCCTGACTTTC.

The chain links TRBV10-1 to TRBJ2-2; D might be TRBD1 (5 bases). The germline CDR1 and CDR2 sequences are WNHNN and SYGVQD (reference sequence). The CDR3 is made up of 15 amino acids. V lost 7 bases and J 4 bases, leaving 16 bases between the germline ends. The CDR3 loop is CASTEDTQGTGELFF. As DNA, the CDR3 is TGCGCCAGCACTGAAGACACTCAGGGCACCGGGGAGCTGTTTTTT.

The chain has TRBV11-2 and TRBJ2-3, with D hard to call. CDR1 SGHAT and CDR2 FQNNGV come from the germline V gene. Trimming shortened V by 6 bases and J by 2 bases, and 6 bases separated the two germline ends. The length of the CDR3 is 12 residues. The CDR3 bases are TGTGCCAGCAGGTGGTCCACAGATACGCAGTATTTT. Amino acids: CASRWSTDTQYF.

The V and J genes are TRBV6-6 and TRBJ1-4; no reliable D call. There are 13 residues in the CDR3. V was cut by 0 bases and J by 8 bases, with 7 bases left in between. CDR1 is MNHNY and CDR2 is SVGAGI in the germline V gene (reference sequence). DNA of the CDR3: TGTGCCAGCAGTTACTCTTACCAGGAAAAACTGTTTTTT. It yields the protein CASSYSYQEKLFF.

The genes are TRBV18 and TRBJ1-2; 10 bases line up with TRBD1. Trimming at V came to 0 bases and at J to 8 bases, leaving 12 bases not matched to a gene. CDR1 and CDR2 (germline): KGHSH, LQKENI. CDR3 length equals 17 residues. The CDR3, as DNA: TGTGCCAGCTCACCACCGCCCGGGGACAGGGGATGGCAAGGCTACACCTTC. This translates into CASSPPPGDRGWQGYTF.

The chain carries TRBV5-4 and TRBJ2-7; D remains ambiguous. The V and J ends lost 0 bases and 0 bases respectively, with 10 bases between them. The CDR3 sequence is 15 residues long. The germline CDR1 and CDR2 sequences are SGHNT and YYREEE (reference sequence). The CDR3 coding sequence is TGTGCCAGCAGCTTGGGGGAATCGAGCTCCTACGAGCAGTACTTC. It encodes CASSLGESSSYEQYF.

V usage is TRBV7-9 and J usage is TRBJ1-4, with 7 bases identical to TRBD1. The CDR3 is made up of 16 amino acids. The V segment lost 0 bases and the J segment 3 bases; nucleotides outside the gene matches: 4. From germline, CDR1 is SEHNR and CDR2 FQNEAQ (reference sequence). The CDR3 loop is CASSLADRPPNEKLFF. CDR3 nucleotide sequence: TGTGCCAGCAGCTTAGCGGACAGGCCTCCTAATGAAAAACTGTTTTTT.

This clone was seen a single time. The chain employs TRBV7-2 and TRBJ2-7, with D tentatively TRBD1 or TRBD2 (5 bases each). The CDR3 contains 16 residues. Germline CDR1 reads SGHTA; CDR2 reads FQGNSA. The V gene lost 1 base and the J gene lost 0 bases, with 13 bases spanning the gap. The CDR3 DNA sequence: TGTGCCAGCAGCTTAGACGGGGCGACTTTCTCCTACGAGCAGTACTTC. It translates to CASSLDGATFSYEQYF.

The chain has TRBV7-9 and TRBJ2-3, with D possibly TRBD1 on 5 matching bases. The CDR3 extends over 14 amino acids. Germline V gene data show CDR1 as SEHNR and CDR2 as FQNEAQ (reference sequence). Deletions cut 7 bases from V and 2 bases from J, with 13 bases between. CDR3 in amino acids: CASTTGFYTDTQYF. DNA for the CDR3: TGTGCCAGCACAACAGGTTTCTACACAGATACGCAGTATTTT.

The V gene is TRBV7-9, the J gene TRBJ1-2; D is ambiguous. V shed 1 base and J shed 3 bases, with 15 bases lying between them. Per germline, CDR1 SEHNR and CDR2 FQNEAQ (reference sequence). The CDR3 spans 16 residues. The CDR3 protein is CASSLGYTADHYGYTF. The CDR3 coding sequence is TGTGCCAGCAGCTTAGGCTACACGGCCGACCACTATGGCTACACCTTC.

V usage is TRBV14 and J usage is TRBJ1-1; tentative D call: TRBD1 (5 bases). Germline assignment: CDR1 SGHDN and CDR2 FVKESK. This CDR3 is 15 amino acids long. V lost 1 base to trimming and J lost 0 bases, with 9 bases between them. The CDR3 loop is CASSQVSGLNTEAFF. The CDR3 nucleotides read TGTGCCAGCAGCCAAGTATCGGGGCTGAACACTGAAGCTTTCTTT. The complete variable domain, with remaining parts taken from reference TRBV14 and TRBJ1-1, reads EAGVTQFPSHSVIEKGQTVTLRCDPISGHDNLYWYRRVMGKEIKFLLHFVKESKQDESGMPNNRFLAERTGGTYSTLKVQPAELEDSGVYFCASSQVSGLNTEAFFGQGTRLTVV.